These T cell receptor beta chains were read from a single sample in a study of early T cells in non-severe SARS-CoV-2 infection. TCRdb redid the calling of the 5' RACE reads with MiXCR, one entry per CDR3 protein. The sample lists 37,000 or so distinct CDR3 sequences, 5% to 6.5% occurring once. Input material: whole blood. These receptor sequences come from an adult who was a healthcare worker with PCR-confirmed SARS-CoV-2 infection or an uninfected control (not recorded which). CDR3s include the opening cysteine and the closing phenylalanine or tryptophan. The order of the fields is CDR3 protein, CDR3 DNA, J gene, clone size, D gene, V gene. A D gene is named only where the DNA matches it firmly. Some rows have no size entry. The others give once, few or many, or a class for an expanded clone.

CASSSQTGAEQFF,TGTGCCAGCAGCTCCCAGACAGGAGCTGAGCAGTTCTTC,TRBJ2-1,NA,NA,TRBV7-8
CASSFQNNSPLHF,TGTGCCAGCAGCTTTCAGAATAATTCACCCCTCCACTTT,TRBJ1-6,many,NA,TRBV7-9
CASSHVAGDPDTQYF,TGTGCCAGCAGCCACGTAGCGGGAGACCCAGATACGCAGTATTTT,TRBJ2-3,NA,TRBD2,TRBV3-1
CASRPTSGRAYNEQFF,TGTGCCAGCAGGCCGACTAGCGGGAGGGCCTACAATGAGCAGTTCTTC,TRBJ2-1,many,TRBD2,TRBV6-2/TRBV6-3
CATSNPGDTQYF,TGTGCCACCTCAAATCCAGGGGATACGCAGTATTTT,TRBJ2-3,many,NA,TRBV24-1
CASSVLGVRRNEQFF,TGTGCCAGCAGCGTACTAGGGGTTCGTCGCAATGAGCAGTTCTTC,TRBJ2-1,few,NA,TRBV9
CSATRGQGNSYEQYF,TGCAGTGCCACCCGAGGACAGGGGAATTCCTACGAGCAGTACTTC,TRBJ2-7,NA,TRBD1,TRBV20-1
CASSHPGTSGYEQYF,TGTGCCAGCAGCCACCCTGGGACTAGCGGCTACGAGCAGTACTTC,TRBJ2-7,many,TRBD2,TRBV4-2
CAHSAETQYF,TGTGCCCACTCGGCGGAGACCCAGTACTTC,TRBJ2-5,many,NA,TRBV6-1
CSAPLAGGPDTQYF,TGCAGTGCACCTCTAGCGGGGGGGCCGGATACGCAGTATTTT,TRBJ2-3,many,TRBD2,TRBV20-1
CASSAGGDYGYTF,TGTGCCAGCAGTGCTGGGGGCGACTATGGCTACACCTTC,TRBJ1-2,many,NA,TRBV2
CASSHPDRGETQYF,TGTGCCAGCAGCCACCCTGACAGGGGAGAGACCCAGTACTTC,TRBJ2-5,many,TRBD1,TRBV4-2
CSARDRALFSYNSPLHF,TGCAGTGCTAGGGACAGGGCCCTTTTTTCCTATAATTCACCCCTCCACTTT,TRBJ1-6,many,TRBD1,TRBV20-1
CASSSGGSTLLREQYF,TGTGCCAGCAGTTCGGGAGGATCTACCCTATTAAGAGAGCAGTACTTC,TRBJ2-7,many,TRBD2,TRBV28
CASTADRSQETQYF,TGTGCCAGCACTGCGGACAGGTCGCAAGAGACCCAGTACTTC,TRBJ2-5,few,TRBD1,TRBV2